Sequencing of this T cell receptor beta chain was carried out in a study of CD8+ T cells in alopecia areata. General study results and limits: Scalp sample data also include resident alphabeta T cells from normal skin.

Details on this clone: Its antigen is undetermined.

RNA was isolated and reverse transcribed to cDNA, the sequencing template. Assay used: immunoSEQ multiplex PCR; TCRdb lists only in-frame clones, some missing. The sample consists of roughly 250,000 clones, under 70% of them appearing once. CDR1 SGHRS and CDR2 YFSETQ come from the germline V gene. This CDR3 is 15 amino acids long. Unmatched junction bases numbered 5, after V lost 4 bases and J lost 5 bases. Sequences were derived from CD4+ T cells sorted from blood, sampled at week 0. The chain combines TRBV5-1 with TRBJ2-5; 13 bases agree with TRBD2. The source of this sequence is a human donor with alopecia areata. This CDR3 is CASSTGLAGAETQYF. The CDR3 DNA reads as TGCGCCAGCAGCACCGGACTAGCGGGGGCCGAGACCCAGTACTTC.